The 7 T cell receptor beta chains given below trace back to one sample, sequenced in a study of identifying expanded T cells in peripheral blood. Generated by immunoSEQ multiplex PCR, the TCRdb table keeps only in-frame clones and is missing some. Here the sample spans under 100,000 clones, over 85% being singletons. Input material: blood. These receptors originate from a person aged 18-69 years in good health.

The chain is built from TRBV4-2 and TRBJ2-1; 9 nucleotides agree with TRBD2. The CDR3 extends over 17 amino acids. Germline CDR1 LGHNA, CDR2 YNFKEQ. The ends lost 1 base at V and 10 bases at J; junction bases unmatched: 14. As DNA, the CDR3 is TGTGCCAGCAGCCAAGTCGGTGGGGCTAGCGGGGTCGGGGAGCAGTTCTTC. Translation: CASSQVGGASGVGEQFF.

This chain links TRBV21-1 with TRBJ2-1. TRBV21-1 is given as a pseudogene. CDR3 length equals 15 residues. The CDR3 sequence: CASSKGAASYNEQFF. The CDR3 DNA is TGTGCCAGCAGCAAAGGGGCGGCTTCCTACAATGAGCAGTTCTTC.

This clone is a singleton in its sample. The chain uses TRBV7-7 and TRBJ2-2, with 9 nucleotides matching TRBD1. V was clipped by 6 bases and J by 7 bases; unmatched bases: 9. CDR3 length: 15 amino acids. The germline CDR1 and CDR2 sequences are SSHAT and FNYEAQ (reference sequence). This CDR3 reads CASRPTGGKGGELFF. CDR3 sequence (DNA): TGTGCCAGCAGACCTACAGGGGGCAAGGGCGGGGAGCTGTTTTTT. Full variable domain (remainder filled in from reference TRBV7-7 and TRBJ2-2): GAGVSQSPRYKVTKRGQDVTLRCDPISSHATLYWYQQALGQGPEFLTYFNYEAQPDKSGLPSDRFSAERPEGSISTLTIQRTEQRDSAMYRCASRPTGGKGGELFFGEGSRLTVL.

V gene TRBV7-6 combines with J gene TRBJ2-6; 9 bases are shared with TRBD1. This CDR3 spans 16 amino acids. CDR1 and CDR2 (germline): SGHVS, FNYEAQ. Unmatched junction bases numbered 2, after V lost 3 bases and J lost 2 bases. CDR3 region: CASSFTGGAGANVLTF. The CDR3 nucleotides are TGTGCCAGCAGCTTCACAGGGGGCGCTGGGGCCAACGTCCTGACTTTC.

V usage is TRBV5-1 and J usage is TRBJ2-3, with D perhaps being TRBD1 or TRBD2 (5 bases each). The CDR3 is made up of 15 amino acids. Germline V gene data show CDR1 as SGHRS and CDR2 as YFSETQ. Trimming removed 4 bases at V and 3 bases at J, with 15 bases between. CDR3: CASSPSRDLTDTQYF. CDR3 in DNA: TGCGCCAGCAGCCCAAGCAGGGACCTAACAGATACGCAGTATTTT.

This chain links TRBV4-3 with TRBJ2-7; 8 bases fit TRBD1. The V gene end was trimmed by 4 bases and the J gene end by 4 bases; junction bases not matched to a gene: 6. The CDR3 loop spans 14 amino acids. The germline gives CDR1 LGHNA, CDR2 YSLEER. CDR3 sequence (DNA): TGCGCCAGCAGCCTCCAGGACAGGGATTACGAGCAGTACTTC. Encoded protein: CASSLQDRDYEQYF.

This chain links TRBV7-9 with TRBJ2-1; D is perhaps TRBD1 (6 bases). CDR1 is SEHNR and CDR2 is FQNEAQ in the germline V gene (reference sequence). Trimming removed 5 bases at V and 9 bases at J, with 20 bases between. The CDR3 has 15 amino acids. The CDR3 loop reads CASSQGEGERREQFF. In DNA form, the CDR3 reads TGTGCCAGCAGCCAGGGAGAGGGGGAGCGACGTGAGCAGTTCTTC. Combining the CDR3 with reference TRBV7-9 and TRBJ2-1 gives the whole variable domain DTGVSQNPRHKITKRGQNVTFRCDPISEHNRLYWYRQTLGQGPEFLTYFQNEAQLEKSRLLSDRFSAERPKGSFSTLEIQRTEQGDSAMYLCASSQGEGERREQFFGPGTRLTVL.